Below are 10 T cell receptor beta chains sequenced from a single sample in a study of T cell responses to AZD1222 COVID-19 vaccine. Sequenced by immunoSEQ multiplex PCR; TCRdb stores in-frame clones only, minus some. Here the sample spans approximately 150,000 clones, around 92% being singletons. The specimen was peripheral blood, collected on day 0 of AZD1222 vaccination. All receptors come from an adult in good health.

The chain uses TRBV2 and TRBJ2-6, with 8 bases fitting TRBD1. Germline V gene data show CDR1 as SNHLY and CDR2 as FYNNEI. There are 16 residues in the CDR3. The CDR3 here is CADARDRSSGANVLTF. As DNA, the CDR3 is TGTGCTGATGCCCGGGACAGGAGCTCTGGGGCCAACGTCCTGACTTTC.

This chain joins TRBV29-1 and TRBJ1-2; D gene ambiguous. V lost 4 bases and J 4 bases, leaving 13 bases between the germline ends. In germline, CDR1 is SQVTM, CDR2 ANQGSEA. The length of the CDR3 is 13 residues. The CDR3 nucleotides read TGCAGCGTTGGGGAGGGAATGTCCTATGGCTACACCTTC. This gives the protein CSVGEGMSYGYTF.

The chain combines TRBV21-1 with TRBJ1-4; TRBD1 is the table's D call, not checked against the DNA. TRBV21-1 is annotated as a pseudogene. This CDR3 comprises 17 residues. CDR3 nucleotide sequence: TGTGCCAGCAGCCTGGGAGACAGGGCAACAACTAATGAAAAACTGTTTTTT. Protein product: CASSLGDRATTNEKLFF.

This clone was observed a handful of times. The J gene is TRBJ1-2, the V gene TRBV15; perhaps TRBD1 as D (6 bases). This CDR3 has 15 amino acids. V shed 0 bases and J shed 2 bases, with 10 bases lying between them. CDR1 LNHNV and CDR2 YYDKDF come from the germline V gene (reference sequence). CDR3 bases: TGTGCCACCAGCAGAGATAAGGGGGAGAACTATGGCTACACCTTC. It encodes CATSRDKGENYGYTF.

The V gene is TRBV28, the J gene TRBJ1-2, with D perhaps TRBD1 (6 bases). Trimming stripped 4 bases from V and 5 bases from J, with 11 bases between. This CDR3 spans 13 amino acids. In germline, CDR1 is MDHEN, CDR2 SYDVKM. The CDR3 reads CASSYGQLYGYTF. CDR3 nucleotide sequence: TGTGCCAGCAGTTACGGACAGCTATATGGCTACACCTTC.

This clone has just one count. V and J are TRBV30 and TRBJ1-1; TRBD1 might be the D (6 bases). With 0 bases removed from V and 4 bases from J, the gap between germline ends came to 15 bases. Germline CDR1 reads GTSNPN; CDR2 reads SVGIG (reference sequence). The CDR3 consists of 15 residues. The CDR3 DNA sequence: TGTGCCTGGAGTGTACTGCAGGGGCACGGCACTGAAGCTTTCTTT. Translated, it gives CAWSVLQGHGTEAFF.

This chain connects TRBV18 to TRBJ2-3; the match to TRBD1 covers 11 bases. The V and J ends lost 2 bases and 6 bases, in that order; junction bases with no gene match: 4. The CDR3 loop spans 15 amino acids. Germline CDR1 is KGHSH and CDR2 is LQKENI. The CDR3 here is CASSPGQGATDTQYF. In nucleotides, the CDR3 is TGTGCCAGCTCACCAGGACAGGGGGCAACGGATACGCAGTATTTT.

Written as DNA, the CDR3 is TGCGCCAGCCAGGTTAGGGAAGCTTTCTTT. This sequence encodes CASQVREAFF. This chain connects TRBV10-1 to TRBJ1-1, with D unclear. The germline V gene has CDR1 WNHNN and CDR2 SYGVQD (reference sequence). Trimming removed 8 bases at V and 8 bases at J, with 9 bases between. The CDR3 sequence is 10 residues long.

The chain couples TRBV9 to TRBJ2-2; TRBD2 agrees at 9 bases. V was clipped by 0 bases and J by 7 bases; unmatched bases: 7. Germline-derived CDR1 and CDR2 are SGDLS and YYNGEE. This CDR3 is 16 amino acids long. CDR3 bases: TGTGCCAGCAGCGTAGGTCTAGCGGGACGAGACGGGGAGCTGTTTTTT. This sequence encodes CASSVGLAGRDGELFF.

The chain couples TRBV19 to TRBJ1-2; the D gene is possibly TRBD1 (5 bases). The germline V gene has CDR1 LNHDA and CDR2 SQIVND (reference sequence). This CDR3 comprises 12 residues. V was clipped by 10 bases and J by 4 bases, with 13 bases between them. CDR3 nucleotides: TGTGCCACCCAGGGTGGACTCTATGGCTACACCTTC. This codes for CATQGGLYGYTF.